This TCR beta chain derives from a study of glioma-infiltrating T cells after dendritic cell vaccination. Generated by immunoSEQ multiplex PCR, the TCRdb table keeps only in-frame clones and is missing some. Found here are about 82,000 clones, 80% to 90% of them singletons; the top ten hold 3.2%. Selection required adequate fresh-frozen tumor tissue plus more than two years' survival data. No glioblastoma patient carried an isocitrate dehydrogenase mutation. The receptor's source is a human donor with glioblastoma. Sequencing used blood, obtained before dendritic cell vaccination.

The CDR3 bases are TGTGCCAGCTTGGGAAAGAGGGAGGGGACCACAGATACGCAGTATTTT. Translating it yields CASLGKREGTTDTQYF. This chain joins TRBV2 and TRBJ2-3; 7 bases fit TRBD2. Germline CDR1 reads SNHLY; CDR2 reads FYNNEI. J was trimmed by 2 bases and V by 8 bases; bases with no gene match: 13. The CDR3 has 16 amino acids.